These 17 T cell receptor beta chains were all obtained from the same sample, sequenced in a study of blood T cell repertoires in COVID-19. Here immunoSEQ multiplex PCR was the method, and the copy in TCRdb shows in-frame clones only, minus some. The table has fewer than 450,000 clones, about 90% seen once. Sample: peripheral blood. These receptors all come from a woman between 70 and 85 years old with COVID-19, enrolled during active disease.

V is TRBV5-1 and J is TRBJ1-2, with D uncertain. The germline V gene encodes CDR1 SGHRS and CDR2 YFSETQ. Deletions cut 0 bases from V and 8 bases from J, with 17 bases between. The CDR3 totals 15 residues. CDR3 sequence reads: CASSLGRLSSGGYTF. In nucleotides, the CDR3 is TGCGCCAGCAGCTTGGGACGCCTCAGCTCGGGGGGCTACACCTTC.

The J gene is TRBJ2-1, the V gene TRBV3-1 (or the pseudogene TRBV3-2); TRBD1 aligns across 9 bases. The CDR3 consists of 16 residues. V was clipped by 4 bases and J by 8 bases; unmatched bases: 12. Germline values: CDR1 LGHDT, CDR2 YNNKEL (reference sequence). CDR3 coding DNA: TGTGCCAGCAGCCCCTCCGGGACAGGGCGTTCGGATGAGCAGTTCTTC. Its translation: CASSPSGTGRSDEQFF.

The genes are TRBV11-3 and TRBJ2-7; no firm D call. Germline-derived CDR1 and CDR2 are SGHNT and YENEEA. There are 13 residues in the CDR3. V lost 3 bases to trimming and J lost 3 bases, with 9 bases between them. The CDR3 DNA sequence: TGTGCCAGCAGCTTGAATGCAGACTACGAGCAGTACTTC. Translation: CASSLNADYEQYF.

The V call is TRBV13, the J call TRBJ1-1, with D possibly matching TRBD1 (6 bases). V was pared by 2 bases and J by 0 bases, with 13 bases between. The CDR3 is 16 residues long. Germline V gene lookup returns CDR1 PRHDT and CDR2 FYEKMQ (reference sequence). DNA for the CDR3: TGTGCCAGCAGCTTATCCAGGGGCGCTATGAACACTGAAGCTTTCTTT. Translation gives CASSLSRGAMNTEAFF.

This CDR3 is CASSLGGTDSYEQYF. The CDR3 DNA reads TGCGCCAGCAGCTTGGGAGGGACAGATTCCTACGAGCAGTACTTC. The chain links TRBV5-1 to TRBJ2-7, with 7 bases fitting TRBD1. CDR3 length: 15 residues. Germline CDR1 reads SGHRS; CDR2 reads YFSETQ. V lost 0 bases to trimming and J lost 1 base; unmatched junction nucleotides: 4.

Points on this clone: Other DNA sequences of this sample code for an identical CDR3. This chain uses TRBV20-1 with TRBJ1-2, with a possible D match to TRBD1 (6 bases). Germline assignment: CDR1 DFQATT and CDR2 SNEGSKA (reference sequence). CDR3 length: 10 amino acids. Trimming shortened V by 5 bases and J by 6 bases, and 7 bases separated the two germline ends. CDR3 coding DNA: TGCAGTGCTCGGGACAATGGCTACACCTTC. This codes for CSARDNGYTF.

V is TRBV28 and J is TRBJ1-2; 7 bases match TRBD1. The CDR3 contains 17 residues. In germline, CDR1 is MDHEN, CDR2 SYDVKM. Germline trimming cut 6 bases from V and 2 bases from J; bases unmatched to any gene: 15. CDR3 in amino acids: CASSLTPPGQLNYGYTF. The DNA for the CDR3 is TGTGCCAGCAGCCTCACCCCTCCGGGACAGTTAAACTATGGCTACACCTTC.

This chain links TRBV9 with TRBJ1-1; TRBD1 matches at 8 bases. The CDR3 is made up of 15 amino acids. Germline assignment: CDR1 SGDLS and CDR2 YYNGEE. With V trimmed by 1 base and J by 1 base, 3 bases remained unmatched. DNA of the CDR3: TGTGCCAGCAGCGTACCGGGACAGGAGAACACTGAAGCTTTCTTT. It specifies CASSVPGQENTEAFF. The full variable domain, completed using reference TRBV9 and TRBJ1-1, is DSGVTQTPKHLITATGQRVTLRCSPRSGDLSVYWYQQSLDQGLQFLIQYYNGEERAKGNILERFSAQQFPDLHSELNLSSLELGDSALYFCASSVPGQENTEAFFGQGTRLTVV.

The V gene is TRBV18, the J gene TRBJ1-2, with 9 bases matching TRBD1. Germline V gene sequence: CDR1 KGHSH, CDR2 LQKENI. V dropped 3 bases and J dropped 5; count of bases not matched to a gene: 4. The length of the CDR3 is 14 residues. The CDR3 here is CASSPRTGEYGYTF. DNA of the CDR3: TGTGCCAGCTCACCCCGGACAGGGGAATATGGCTACACCTTC.

V usage is TRBV20-1 and J usage is TRBJ2-3; D is unresolved. CDR3 length equals 12 residues. The germline V gene encodes CDR1 DFQATT and CDR2 SNEGSKA (reference sequence). Between the trimmed V and J ends, which lost 3 bases and 7 bases, there was a span of 11 bases. The CDR3 bases are TGCAGTGCTAGTTCTGCTACCAATACGCAGTATTTT. It yields the protein CSASSATNTQYF.

This clone came up once. V and J are TRBV24-1 and TRBJ2-3, with TRBD1 matching 10 bases. Germline lookup yields CDR1 KGHDR and CDR2 SFDVKD. Unmatched junction bases numbered 5, after V lost 2 bases and J lost 1 base. The CDR3 is 17 residues long. CDR3 sequence reads: CATSDSTGTGGTDTQYF. The CDR3 DNA follows: TGTGCCACCAGTGATTCTACCGGGACAGGGGGCACAGATACGCAGTATTTT.

The gene calls are TRBV6-2 or TRBV6-3 and TRBJ1-2; the D is unclear. Germline V gives CDR1 MNHEY, CDR2 SVGEGT. The CDR3 sequence is 16 residues long. Trimming cost V 6 bases and J 0 bases, with 17 bases left between them. The CDR3 DNA reads as TGTGCCAGCAGCCATCTAGGTGGCAGCTCTAACTATGGCTACACCTTC. It specifies CASSHLGGSSNYGYTF.

V gene TRBV7-6 combines with J gene TRBJ2-1; D unresolved. The V and J ends lost 1 base and 7 bases respectively, with 14 bases between them. The CDR3 contains 15 residues. Germline CDR1 SGHVS, CDR2 FNYEAQ. CDR3 nucleotides: TGTGCCAGCAGCTTAGGCCCGTCGACTCTAAATGAGCAGTTCTTC. It yields the protein CASSLGPSTLNEQFF.

This sequence joins TRBV21-1 and TRBJ2-3; TRBD1 reflects the table's D call only, with no check against the DNA. TRBV21-1 is marked as a pseudogene. This CDR3 contains 10 residues. The CDR3 DNA reads TGTGAAACCAGGGGGCACACGCAGTATTTT. Amino acid sequence: CETRGHTQYF.

The chain combines TRBV19 with TRBJ2-2; 10 nucleotides align to TRBD2. Per germline, CDR1 LNHDA and CDR2 SQIVND (reference sequence). The CDR3 has 17 amino acids. Losses at the gene ends were 5 bases for V and 1 base for J; bases not matched to a gene: 7. CDR3 bases: TGTGCCAGTAGTGTCGACTCTAGCGGGGGGAACACCGGGGAGCTGTTTTTT. Protein: CASSVDSSGGNTGELFF. Together with reference TRBV19 and TRBJ2-2, the CDR3 gives the full variable domain: DGGITQSPKYLFRKEGQNVTLSCEQNLNHDAMYWYRQDPGQGLRLIYYSQIVNDFQKGDIAEGYSVSREKKESFPLTVTSAQKNPTAFYLCASSVDSSGGNTGELFFGEGSRLTVL.

This clone was recorded a few times. The genes are TRBV28 and TRBJ2-5, with TRBD1 matching over 11 bases. The V gene's germline CDR1 is MDHEN and CDR2 SYDVKM. The V segment lost 4 bases and the J segment 5 bases; nucleotides outside the gene matches: 9. The CDR3 has 16 amino acids. The chain's CDR3 is CASSSRTGGAGETQYF. The CDR3 region has the DNA TGTGCCAGCAGTTCCAGGACAGGGGGCGCGGGGGAGACCCAGTACTTC.

V gene TRBV7-6 combines with J gene TRBJ2-3; 9 bases match TRBD2. J was trimmed by 0 bases and V by 3 bases; bases with no gene match: 1. This CDR3 has 15 residues. Germline CDR1 reads SGHVS; CDR2 reads FNYEAQ. The CDR3 region has the DNA TGTGCCAGCAGCTTTAGCGGGGGTAGCACAGATACGCAGTATTTT. This translates into CASSFSGGSTDTQYF.